This is a list of T cell receptor beta chains from one sample in a study of beta chain features in type 1 diabetes. Sequencing was performed with immunoSEQ multiplex PCR; in TCRdb, only in-frame clones are kept and a portion is missing. The sample carries about 340,000 clones, approximately 15% recorded once. The sequencing sample was made of naive CD4+ T cells from blood. The receptors stem from a woman between 18 and 29 years old with type 1 diabetes. The CDR3 runs from the conserved cysteine through the conserved F or W. A D gene is named only where the DNA matches it firmly. Expanded clones get a size class; other rows say once, few or many, or leave the size out.

clone_size	j_call	d_call	v_call	cdr3_nt	cdr3_aa
NA	TRBJ1-1	TRBD1	TRBV7-9	TGTGCCAGCAGCTTAGAAGGGGGCTGGAACACTGAAGCTTTCTTT	CASSLEGGWNTEAFF
NA	TRBJ2-1	TRBD2	TRBV28	TGTGCCAGCAAACGGGGACTAGCGGGCCGCTACAATGAGCAGTTCTTC	CASKRGLAGRYNEQFF
NA	TRBJ2-3	NA	TRBV7-8	TGTGCCAGCAGCTCCGGGTCCCCGTTACCTACGCAGTATTTT	CASSSGSPLPTQYF
few	TRBJ1-1	NA	TRBV11-2	TGTGCCAGCAGCTTAGGGACAGAAGCTTTCTTT	CASSLGTEAFF
NA	TRBJ2-7	NA	TRBV7-7	TGTGCCAGCAGCCCCGGCGTGGGGGCGGCAGACGAGCAGTACTTC	CASSPGVGAADEQYF
few	TRBJ2-3	TRBD2	TRBV9	TGTGCCAGCAGCCTACGAGCGGGAGGCACAGATACGCAGTATTTT	CASSLRAGGTDTQYF
few	TRBJ2-7	TRBD1	TRBV6-5	TGTGCCAGCAGTTACTCGGACAGGGTGCACGAGCAGTACTTC	CASSYSDRVHEQYF
NA	TRBJ2-5	TRBD1	TRBV7-9	TGTGCCAGCAGCTTACAGGGGGAAGAGACCCAGTACTTC	CASSLQGEETQYF
few	TRBJ2-2	TRBD1	TRBV27	TGTGCCAGCAGTTTGACAGGGGGAGGCACCGGGGAGCTGTTTTTT	CASSLTGGGTGELFF
few	TRBJ2-1	TRBD2	TRBV14	TGTGCCAGCAGCCAGTTAGCGGGAGGGAGGTACAATGAGCAGTTCTTC	CASSQLAGGRYNEQFF
NA	TRBJ2-3	TRBD2	TRBV5-1	TGCGCCAGCAGCCCTGGTTCCCTAGCGGGGAGCACAGATACGCAGTATTTT	CASSPGSLAGSTDTQYF
few	TRBJ2-7	TRBD2	TRBV7-6	TGTGCCAGCAGCCCGAGGCCGGTAGCGGGGAGCTCCTACGAGCAGTACTTC	CASSPRPVAGSSYEQYF
NA	TRBJ1-2	NA	TRBV20-1	TGCAGTGGCCAGGGGCGGGGCTACACCTTC	CSGQGRGYTF
NA	TRBJ2-1	NA	TRBV25-1	TGTGCCAGCAGTGGGTCGGGGGACTACAATGAGCAGTTCTTC	CASSGSGDYNEQFF
few	TRBJ2-5	TRBD2	TRBV4-1	TGCGCCAGCAGCCTAGGAAGCGGGACCATGGGAGAGACCCAGTACTTC	CASSLGSGTMGETQYF
NA	TRBJ1-1	TRBD1	TRBV25-1	TGTGCCAGCAGTGTCACAGGGGGCCTGAGGACTGAAGCTTTCTTT	CASSVTGGLRTEAFF
NA	TRBJ2-5	TRBD2	TRBV13	TGTGCCAGCAGCTTAGCTTCCGCTAGCGGGAGAGAGACCCAGTACTTC	CASSLASASGRETQYF
NA	TRBJ1-1	NA	TRBV23-1	TGCGCCAGCAGTCAAAAACTGACAGGGAACACTGAAGCTTTCTTT	CASSQKLTGNTEAFF
NA	TRBJ2-3	NA	TRBV29-1	TGCAGCGTTGAATACGCGTCAGATACGCAGTATTTT	CSVEYASDTQYF
few	TRBJ2-7	TRBD1	TRBV5-4	TGTGCCAGCAGCTTGGGCAGGGGGCCTTACGAGCAGTACTTC	CASSLGRGPYEQYF
few	TRBJ1-1	TRBD1	TRBV7-3	TGTGCCAGCAGTCCGACAGGGGGCACTGAAGCTTTCTTT	CASSPTGGTEAFF
few	TRBJ2-3	TRBD1	TRBV18	TGTGCCAGCTCTTCCCGACAGGGCAACACAGATACGCAGTATTTT	CASSSRQGNTDTQYF
NA	TRBJ2-1	TRBD2	TRBV14	TGTGCCAGCAGCCAAGTCTCAATAGCGGGGTCTAATGAGCAGTTCTTC	CASSQVSIAGSNEQFF
few	TRBJ2-2	NA	TRBV19	TGTGCCAGTAGCCAGGGGCCTGCGAACACCGGGGAGCTGTTTTTT	CASSQGPANTGELFF
NA	TRBJ2-2	TRBD2	TRBV4-3	TGCGCCAGCAGCCTTCCAGGACCGGGACTAGCGGACACCGGGGAGCTGTTTTTT	CASSLPGPGLADTGELFF
NA	TRBJ2-3	TRBD2	TRBV13	TGTGCCAGCAGCTTTACCCTAGCGGTCGACGGTACGCAGTATTTT	CASSFTLAVDGTQYF
few	TRBJ2-3	TRBD2	TRBV29-1	TGCAGCGTTGAGGACCTGAGACTAGCGAGCACAGATACGCAGTATTTT	CSVEDLRLASTDTQYF
NA	TRBJ2-6	NA	TRBV19	TGTGCCAGTAGTATAGTTCAGGTTGGGGCCAACGTCCTGACTTTC	CASSIVQVGANVLTF
NA	TRBJ2-7	NA	TRBV5-1	TGCGCCAGCACCCCCGACCCTACAGTTGCCTACGAGCAGTACTTC	CASTPDPTVAYEQYF
NA	TRBJ2-7	TRBD2	TRBV19	TGTGCCAGTAGTCCAAGCGGGAGGGGCTACGAGCAGTACTTC	CASSPSGRGYEQYF
NA	TRBJ1-2	TRBD1	TRBV19	TGTGCCAGTAGTATACTTGGACAGGGGAACTATGGCTACACCTTC	CASSILGQGNYGYTF
once	TRBJ2-1	TRBD2	TRBV6-6	TGTGCCTCCCAGGCGGCGGGAGGCCTATCCTACAATGAGCAGTTCTTC	CASQAAGGLSYNEQFF
NA	TRBJ1-1	TRBD1	TRBV10-3	TGTGCCATCTGGGACAGCCGGGACACTGAAGCTTTCTTT	CAIWDSRDTEAFF
few	TRBJ2-3	TRBD2	TRBV7-9	TGTGCCAGCAACTCACTAGCGGGAGGGCGGACTAGCACAGATACGCAGTATTTT	CASNSLAGGRTSTDTQYF
NA	TRBJ1-1	NA	TRBV4-3	TGCGCCAGCAGCCCCGAGAGGAACACTGAAGCTTTCTTT	CASSPERNTEAFF
few	TRBJ2-5	NA	TRBV7-2	TGTGCCAGCAGCCCGAGGCCAGGGCGATACCAAGAGACCCAGTACTTC	CASSPRPGRYQETQYF
few	TRBJ2-7	TRBD1	TRBV4-2	TGTGCCAGCAGCCAAGAGTTCCGACAGGGCCCCCACGAGCAGTACTTC	CASSQEFRQGPHEQYF
NA	TRBJ1-1	NA	TRBV29-1	TGCAGCGTCCGGACACAGATGAACACTGAAGCTTTCTTT	CSVRTQMNTEAFF
NA	TRBJ1-5	TRBD1	TRBV2	TGTGCCAGCAGTGGGACAGGCCAAAATCAGCCCCAGCATTTT	CASSGTGQNQPQHF
NA	TRBJ1-1	NA	TRBV30	TGTGCCTGGACCCAAGGCGGGAGGGAAGCTTTCTTT	CAWTQGGREAFF
few	TRBJ1-2	NA	TRBV28	TGTGCCAGCAGTTTAGGGGGCTCGAACTATGGCTACACCTTC	CASSLGGSNYGYTF
NA	TRBJ1-2	NA	TRBV11-3	TGTGCCAGCAGCTCAACCAGTGGCTACACCTTC	CASSSTSGYTF
NA	TRBJ1-2	NA	TRBV10-3	TGTGCCATCAGTGATTGGGGAGACTATGGCTACACCTTC	CAISDWGDYGYTF
NA	TRBJ2-7	TRBD1	TRBV28	TGTGCCACCGACAGGGACTCCTACGAGCAGTACTTC	CATDRDSYEQYF
few	TRBJ2-2	NA	TRBV30	TGTGCCTGGACCTGGCGGGACCTCGACGGGGAGCTGTTTTTT	CAWTWRDLDGELFF
NA	TRBJ1-5	NA	TRBV7-2	TGTGCCAGCAGCTTAGGGGCAGGGGATCATCAGCCCCAGCATTTT	CASSLGAGDHQPQHF
NA	TRBJ2-2	TRBD2	TRBV5-1	TGCGCCAGCAGCTTGGCCACCGGGACTAGCGTAACCGGGGAGCTGTTTTTT	CASSLATGTSVTGELFF
few	TRBJ2-3	NA	TRBV7-2	TGTGCCAGCAGCTTAGGCAGTTCAGATACGCAGTATTTT	CASSLGSSDTQYF
NA	TRBJ2-1	NA	TRBV6-1	TGTGCCAGCAGTGCCCAGTACAATGAGCAGTTCTTC	CASSAQYNEQFF
NA	TRBJ2-2	TRBD1	TRBV27	TGTGCCAGCAGCTCAGGACAGGGGTACGGGGAGCTGTTTTTT	CASSSGQGYGELFF
NA	TRBJ2-7	TRBD1	TRBV7-6	TGTGCCAGCAGCACCCGATACCGGGGGACAGGGGCTACGGAGCAGTACTTC	CASSTRYRGTGATEQYF
NA	TRBJ1-5	NA	TRBV30	TGTGCCTGGAGTAGTGACAGCCCGAATCAGCCCCAGCATTTT	CAWSSDSPNQPQHF
NA	TRBJ2-5	NA	TRBV7-9	TGTGCCAGCAGCTTTCTTACTCCCCAAGAGACCCAGTACTTC	CASSFLTPQETQYF
few	TRBJ2-7	TRBD2	TRBV29-1	TGCAGCGTTGAAACAGGGACTAGCGGGATCTACGAGCAGTACTTC	CSVETGTSGIYEQYF
NA	TRBJ2-3	NA	TRBV29-1	TGCAGCGTTGGTCGGCAGGGGACCACAGATACGCAGTATTTT	CSVGRQGTTDTQYF
few	TRBJ1-2	NA	TRBV5-6	TGTGCCAGCAGCTTGGCAAGACAGGACTATGGCTACACCTTC	CASSLARQDYGYTF
few	TRBJ1-2	NA	TRBV18	TGTGCCAGCTCACCGATTGACAGCATATATGGCTACACCTTC	CASSPIDSIYGYTF
few	TRBJ2-3	NA	TRBV7-9	TGTGCCAGCAGCTCCACAGGGAACACGCAGTATTTT	CASSSTGNTQYF
NA	TRBJ2-5	NA	TRBV27	TGTGCCAGCAGTTTATGGCATTCCTCAGAGACCCAGTACTTC	CASSLWHSSETQYF
few	TRBJ2-1	NA	TRBV11-3	TGTGCCAGCAGCTCCCGTTTATCTGAGCAGTTCTTC	CASSSRLSEQFF